Described below is a single TCR beta chain sequence and its context. Trimming cost V 6 bases and J 8 bases; bases outside gene matches: 10. Germline V gene data show CDR1 as MGHRA and CDR2 as YSYEKL. The CDR3 covers 14 residues. The sample belongs to a study of blood T cell repertoires in COVID-19. The wider study: Material from acute and convalescent COVID-19 was sourced from the United States, Italy and Spain. The cDNA or gDNA used as material had been derived from T cells, B-cell-depleted T cells, or PBMCs.

In the original analysis: For nucleated cells, counts were estimated from reference gene primer amplification. TCRdb's copy holds only in-frame clones and misses some; the assay was immunoSEQ multiplex PCR. V and J calls and clone size come straight from that table; D and trimming were deduced from the DNA. Of approximately 52,000 clones listed, 91% are singletons. The TCR comes from a man in his forties or fifties with acute or convalescent COVID-19. The chain has TRBV4-1 and TRBJ1-2, with 9 bases that match TRBD1. The sample comprised peripheral blood. The CDR3 nucleotides are TGCGCCAGCAGACGTTCGGGACAGGGTAGCGGCTACACCTTC. This codes for CASRRSGQGSGYTF.